This T cell receptor beta chain is from a study of shared clonotypes between healthy human individuals. In the study overall: Researchers drew samples from two women and three men aged 18 to 49.

The assay was immunoSEQ multiplex PCR, and TCRdb's table has in-frame clones only and misses some. Altogether 2.3 million or so clones are present, 80% to 95% being singletons, with the ten largest covering 0.35% to 0.5%. A word on this clone: Its cognate antigen is unknown. The sample carries other DNA sequences with the same CDR3.

V lost 4 bases to trimming and J lost 1 base, with 8 bases between them. The CDR3 is made up of 13 amino acids. The germline CDR1 and CDR2 sequences are SGHNT and YYREEE (reference sequence). General study results and limits: Sequencing depth was predicted to influence how clonotypes are shared among donors.

V usage is TRBV5-4 and J usage is TRBJ1-1; D is unresolved. This TCR derives from a man between 18 and 35 years old in good health. Some clones in this sample may be carry-over from other donors' samples. The sequenced sample was naive CD4+ T cells from PBMCs. Subset noted: CD45RA+ positively selected. The CDR3 coding sequence is TGTGCCAGCAGCCGCCCTCAGAACACTGAAGCTTTCTTT. It translates to CASSRPQNTEAFF.